A selection of T cell receptor beta chains follows, all from one sample in a study of CD8+CD57+ T cells in acquired aplastic anemia. Via MiXCR, TCRdb re-called the reads, giving one row per CDR3 protein. Altogether 120,000 or so distinct CDR3 sequences are present, about 43% being singletons, with the ten largest covering 2.6%. Material: sorted CD4+, CD8+, or CD8+CD57+ T cells (not recorded which) from PBMCs. All receptors come from a human donor with aplastic anemia. CDR3s include the opening cysteine and the closing phenylalanine or tryptophan. A D gene is named only where the DNA matches it firmly. Size is stated for part of the rows, as once, few or many counts, or as a class when the clone is expanded.

D,V,size,J,DNA,CDR3
TRBD2,TRBV5-1,many,TRBJ2-1,TGCGCCAGCAGCTTGGCTCGGACTAGCGGTAACAATGAGCAGTTCTTC,CASSLARTSGNNEQFF
-,TRBV20-1,-,TRBJ1-5,TGCAGTGCTAGAGCCCAGCATTTT,CSARAQHF
TRBD1,TRBV19,-,TRBJ1-5,TGTGCCAGTAGTATTTACGCTCGACAGGGGAGAAACAATCAGCCCCAGCATTTT,CASSIYARQGRNNQPQHF
-,TRBV6-5,many,TRBJ1-4,TGTGCCAGCAGTGTACAGGGAGGTGAAAAACTGTTTTTT,CASSVQGGEKLFF
-,TRBV10-1,many,TRBJ1-5,TGCGCCAGCAGAGGCAGGGGACACCAGCCCCAGCATTTT,CASRGRGHQPQHF
TRBD2,TRBV7-6,-,TRBJ2-7,TGTGCCAGCAGCTTAGCGGGACTAGCGGGGGGGACCATCTCCTACGAGCAGTACTTC,CASSLAGLAGGTISYEQYF
-,TRBV7-9,-,TRBJ1-1,TGTGCCAGCAGTGACTTGAATGGAGGCACTGAAGCTTTCTTT,CASSDLNGGTEAFF
TRBD2,TRBV2,-,TRBJ2-1,TGTGCCAGCGCGGGGGTAGGGGCCAATGAGCAGTTCTTC,CASAGVGANEQFF
TRBD1,TRBV19,-,TRBJ2-2,TGTGCCAGTAGTGCAAGACAGGGGACCGGGGAGCTGTTTTTT,CASSARQGTGELFF
TRBD2,TRBV7-2,-,TRBJ2-1,TGTGCCAGCAGCTTCGGGGGGGCGAATGAGCAGTTCTTC,CASSFGGANEQFF
-,TRBV5-1,many,TRBJ1-3,TGCGCCAGCAGCTCGGACAGTGGAGTTGGGAACACCATATATTTT,CASSSDSGVGNTIYF
-,TRBV7-9,many,TRBJ1-2,TGTGCCAGCAGCTTAGACAGCTATGGCTACACCTTC,CASSLDSYGYTF
TRBD2,TRBV7-9,many,TRBJ2-3,TGTGCCAGCAGCTTAGTAGCGGGGGGCGTCTCTAGCACAGATACGCAGTATTTT,CASSLVAGGVSSTDTQYF
-,TRBV6-1,many,TRBJ1-3,TGTGCCAGCAAGGAAGCATCTGGAAACACCATATATTTT,CASKEASGNTIYF
-,TRBV4-1,-,TRBJ1-1,TGCGCCAGTACCCCAGAGAGCAGGGCAACCACTGAAGCTTTCTTT,CASTPESRATTEAFF
TRBD1,TRBV7-9,many,TRBJ1-2,TGTGCCAGCAGCTCCCCCAACAGGGGGGTCCATGGCTACACCTTC,CASSSPNRGVHGYTF
-,TRBV5-5,many,TRBJ1-4,TGTGCCAGCAGCGAGGTTGTGACTAATGAAAAACTGTTTTTT,CASSEVVTNEKLFF
TRBD1,TRBV29-1,-,TRBJ2-7,TGCAGCGTGCTGATGGCAGGGGGCACCTACGAGCAGTACTTC,CSVLMAGGTYEQYF
TRBD1,TRBV4-2,many,TRBJ1-5,TGTGCCAGCAGCCAAGAACAGACAGGGGAACAGCCCCAGCATTTT,CASSQEQTGEQPQHF
-,TRBV6-2/TRBV6-3,many,TRBJ2-5,TGTGCCAGCGGTGGGAAGGGGTTAATCCCCCAAGAGACCCAGTACTTC,CASGGKGLIPQETQYF
TRBD2,TRBV25-1,-,TRBJ2-3,TGTGCCAGCAGCTCCAGCGGGGACACAGATACGCAGTATTTT,CASSSSGDTDTQYF
-,TRBV4-1,many,TRBJ1-3,TGCGCCAGCAGCTCAAGATCAGGGGACTCTGGAAACACCATATATTTT,CASSSRSGDSGNTIYF
-,TRBV3-1,-,TRBJ1-1,TGTGCCAGCAGCCAAGATTGGGGGGTACCCACTGAAGCTTTCTTT,CASSQDWGVPTEAFF
-,TRBV25-1,-,TRBJ2-7,TGTGCCAGCAGTGAAAGGGGGGACCCCTACGAGCAGTACTTC,CASSERGDPYEQYF
-,TRBV15,many,TRBJ1-2,TGTGCCACCAGCAGAGACGGGCTCTATGGCTACACCTTC,CATSRDGLYGYTF
-,TRBV15,many,TRBJ1-3,TGTGCCACCAGCAGAGGGGGGGGAGGGGCCGAAAGAAGAAACACCATATATTTT,CATSRGGGGAERRNTIYF